The 8 T cell receptor beta chains reported below all come from one sample, sequenced in a study of cytomegalovirus exposure and HLA in healthy donors. Primers: 60 Vbeta forward and 13 Jbeta reverse. Profiling relied on immunoSEQ multiplex PCR, and the TCRdb table lists in-frame clones only, not all of them. The table has 150,000 to 200,000 clones, roughly three quarters seen once. Sequenced input: PBMCs. The receptors were gathered from a male donor in good health and CMV-seronegative.

The chain combines TRBV7-2 with TRBJ1-4; TRBD1 is a possible D gene (5 bases). Per germline, CDR1 SGHTA and CDR2 FQGNSA. Trimming removed 2 bases from V and 6 bases from J, with 13 bases in between. The CDR3 consists of 15 residues. The CDR3 region has the DNA TGTGCCAGCAGCTTATCCGGGGGGTACGATGAAAAACTGTTTTTT. Its protein is CASSLSGGYDEKLFF.

The chain links TRBV9 to TRBJ2-7; 11 nucleotides line up with TRBD1. The V segment lost 0 bases and the J segment 7 bases; nucleotides outside the gene matches: 9. Germline V CDR1 and CDR2: SGDLS, YYNGEE. The CDR3 spans 16 residues. The CDR3 DNA reads TGTGCCAGCAGCGTAGCTGGCGGACAGGGGGCGCGGGAGCAGTACTTC. Translated, it gives CASSVAGGQGAREQYF. Drawing the rest from reference TRBV9 and TRBJ2-7, the complete variable domain is DSGVTQTPKHLITATGQRVTLRCSPRSGDLSVYWYQQSLDQGLQFLIQYYNGEERAKGNILERFSAQQFPDLHSELNLSSLELGDSALYFCASSVAGGQGAREQYFGPGTRLTVT.

The rearrangement uses TRBV4-2 and TRBJ2-3; D call uncertain. The germline V gene encodes CDR1 LGHNA and CDR2 YNFKEQ. There are 14 residues in the CDR3. The V and J ends lost 3 bases and 2 bases respectively, with 9 bases between them. The CDR3 sequence: CASSQMLDTDTQYF. The CDR3 coding sequence is TGTGCCAGCAGCCAGATGCTAGACACAGATACGCAGTATTTT.

The chain has TRBV9 and TRBJ2-2; no definite D call. Per the germline V gene, CDR1 is SGDLS and CDR2 is YYNGEE. V dropped 3 bases and J dropped 6 bases, with 9 bases sitting between them. CDR3 size: 13 residues. The CDR3: CASSGSISGELFF. The DNA for the CDR3 is TGTGCCAGCAGCGGTTCTATTTCCGGGGAGCTGTTTTTT. Drawing the rest from reference TRBV9 and TRBJ2-2, the complete variable domain is DSGVTQTPKHLITATGQRVTLRCSPRSGDLSVYWYQQSLDQGLQFLIQYYNGEERAKGNILERFSAQQFPDLHSELNLSSLELGDSALYFCASSGSISGELFFGEGSRLTVL.

In DNA form, the CDR3 reads TGTGCCAGCAGTTTGGACAGGAGGTTTAGCAATCAGCCCCAGCATTTT. It is translated as CASSLDRRFSNQPQHF. J is TRBJ1-5 and V is TRBV28; TRBD1 aligns across 7 bases. Trimming removed 3 bases from V and 0 bases from J; junction bases left unmatched: 5. Germline-derived CDR1 and CDR2 are MDHEN and SYDVKM. The CDR3 length is 16 residues.

This sequence joins TRBV30 and TRBJ1-6; 9 bases map to TRBD1. CDR1 is GTSNPN and CDR2 is SVGIG in the germline V gene (reference sequence). The CDR3 sequence is 13 residues long. Unmatched junction bases numbered 10, after V lost 5 bases and J lost 14 bases. As DNA, the CDR3 is TGTGCCTGGGCGGGGACAGGGAGTGTTACCCTCCACTTT. Translation gives CAWAGTGSVTLHF.

J is TRBJ2-4 and V is TRBV28; D remains ambiguous. Trimming stripped 6 bases from V and 1 base from J, with 10 bases between. This CDR3 region has 14 residues. Germline V lookup: CDR1 MDHEN, CDR2 SYDVKM. In DNA, the CDR3 is TGTGCCAGCAGCACCAGTCCGGCCAAAAACATTCAGTACTTC. This encodes CASSTSPAKNIQYF.

V is TRBV28 and J is TRBJ1-2; the D gene is possibly TRBD1 (6 bases). The germline CDR1 and CDR2 sequences are MDHEN and SYDVKM. The CDR3 sequence is 13 residues long. Trimming stripped 2 bases from V and 7 bases from J, with 11 bases between. The CDR3 DNA is TGTGCCAGCAGTTTAATCGGGGGGCCTGGCTACACCTTC. Translated, it gives CASSLIGGPGYTF.